Below are 31 T cell receptor beta chains sequenced from a single sample in a study of regulatory T cells in long-lasting Graves disease. Time point described: newly diagnosed GD, antithyroid drugs for less than 3 months. The TCR library used RNA extracted from PBMCs. Building the TCR beta libraries relied on iRepertoire HTBI primers, and CDR3 regions underwent Arm-PCR. TCRdb independently ran MiXCR on the multiplex PCR reads; one entry per CDR3 protein. There are some 230,000 distinct CDR3 sequences in the sample; around 20% occur only once, and around 20% lies in the top ten. The specimen was peripheral blood mononuclear cells (PBMCs), collected at new diagnosis, from a patient treated with antithyroid drugs. The origin of the receptors is a female donor with Graves disease.

A remark on this clonotype: A far bigger clonotype differs at one base, so this is likely a read error. CDR3 sequence: CASSPQGSEQFF. CDR3 coding DNA: TGTGCCAGCAGCCCTCAAGGATCCGAGCAGTTCTTC. The chain recombines TRBV3-1 with TRBJ2-3; D remains ambiguous. The DNA end is a closer match to TRBJ2-1, so the J assignment may be wrong. Germline CDR1 is LGHDT and CDR2 is YNNKEL (reference sequence). This CDR3 contains 12 residues.

This chain links TRBV20-1 with TRBJ1-5, with unresolved D. The CDR3 consists of 15 residues. In germline, CDR1 is DFQATT, CDR2 SNEGSKA (reference sequence). V lost 2 bases and J 0 bases, leaving 11 bases between the germline ends. CDR3 loop: CSARPAGSSNQPQHF. Written as DNA, the CDR3 is TGCAGTGCTAGACCGGCAGGCTCTAGCAATCAGCCCCAGCATTTT.

This clonotype has at least ten counts. The rearrangement joins TRBV7-2 to TRBJ2-1, with a tentative D call TRBD1 (5 bases). The CDR3 has 15 amino acids. V shed 5 bases and J shed 5 bases, with 16 bases lying between them. Per the germline V gene, CDR1 is SGHTA and CDR2 is FQGNSA. For the CDR3, the DNA is TGTGCCAGCAGCACGCGAAGGGCAGGGAACAATGAGCAGTTCTTC. This gives the protein CASSTRRAGNNEQFF.

This clonotype showed up many times. The chain links TRBV7-2 to TRBJ2-3; 10 bases line up with TRBD2. Germline assignment: CDR1 SGHTA and CDR2 FQGNSA. There are 17 residues in the CDR3. V was pared by 5 bases and J by 5 bases, with 13 bases of the junction left unmatched. CDR3 DNA sequence: TGTGCCAGCAGCGCCCCAGGGGCTAGCGGGAGTCGAGATACGCAGTATTTT. Its translation is CASSAPGASGSRDTQYF.

The chain couples TRBV10-2 to TRBJ1-1, with D hard to call. V gave up 8 bases and J gave up 1 base, with 11 bases separating them. Germline CDR1 WSHSY, CDR2 SAAADI. The CDR3 length is 13 residues. The CDR3 nucleotides read TGCGCCAGCGGATTGGACGGGAACACTGAAGCTTTCTTT. The encoded protein is CASGLDGNTEAFF.

Turning to this clonotype: A read error is the likely source, as a far larger clone sits one nucleotide away. The chain is built from TRBV24-1 and TRBJ2-5; unclear D gene. CDR3 length equals 16 residues. CDR1 is KGHDR, CDR2 SFDVKD, per germline. V lost 5 bases and J 11 bases, leaving 26 bases between the germline ends. The CDR3 sequence: CATSAEWAGAYNEQYF. Here the CDR3 DNA reads TGTGCCACCAGTGCTGAGTGGGCAGGCGCTTACAATGAGCAGTACTTC.

This clonotype was seen at least ten times. CDR3 nucleotides: TGTGCCAGCACCGATCGGGGACAGGGAGCTTATACGCAGTATTTT. Translating it yields CASTDRGQGAYTQYF. The V call is TRBV12-3 or TRBV12-4, the J call TRBJ2-3, with 9 nucleotides matching TRBD1. Germline trimming cut 7 bases from V and 7 bases from J; bases unmatched to any gene: 12. This CDR3 is built from 15 residues.

Many counts were recorded for this clonotype. This chain uses TRBV6-2 or TRBV6-3 with TRBJ1-1; D possibly corresponds to TRBD1 (5 bases). CDR3 length equals 14 residues. Germline loops: CDR1 MNHEY, CDR2 SVGEGT. The ends were cut back, 2 bases at V and 11 bases at J, with 18 bases in the middle. The CDR3 sequence is CASSYGAGVKDAFF. The CDR3 region has the DNA TGTGCCAGCAGTTACGGCGCGGGGGTAAAGGACGCTTTCTTT.

This clonotype has only a few counts. The rearrangement links TRBV11-2 to TRBJ2-5, with no clear D. V gave up 0 bases and J gave up 5 bases, with 10 bases separating them. This CDR3 contains 14 residues. Germline V gives CDR1 SGHAT, CDR2 FQNNGV. The DNA of the CDR3 is TGTGCCAGCAGCTTAGATAGGCTGCGGGAGACCCAGTACTTC. It yields the protein CASSLDRLRETQYF.

This clonotype came up many times. This sequence joins TRBV20-1 and TRBJ2-3; 10 bases agree with TRBD1. There are 15 residues in the CDR3. Germline assignment: CDR1 DFQATT and CDR2 SNEGSKA (reference sequence). Germline trimming cut 5 bases from V and 2 bases from J; bases unmatched to any gene: 7. The CDR3 loop reads CSARRDRGFTDTQYF. The CDR3 region has the DNA TGCAGTGCTCGTAGGGACAGGGGATTCACAGATACGCAGTATTTT.

This clonotype was seen only a few times. The V and J genes are TRBV11-3 and TRBJ1-4, with 8 nucleotides matching TRBD1. This CDR3 region has 14 residues. Looked up from germline, CDR1 is SGHNT and CDR2 is YENEEA. Unmatched junction bases numbered 5, after V lost 3 bases and J lost 8 bases. In nucleotides, the CDR3 is TGTGCCAGCAGCTTGGGGACAGGTGGAGAAAAACTGTTTTTT. It yields the protein CASSLGTGGEKLFF. Combining the CDR3 with reference TRBV11-3 and TRBJ1-4 gives the whole variable domain EAGVVQSPRYKIIEKKQPVAFWCNPISGHNTLYWYLQNLGQGPELLIRYENEEAVDDSQLPKDRFSAERLKGVDSTLKIQPAELGDSAVYLCASSLGTGGEKLFFGSGTQLSVL.

This clonotype was seen ten or more times. The chain recombines TRBV9 with TRBJ1-6; D gene ambiguous. The length of the CDR3 is 13 residues. Germline V gene lookup returns CDR1 SGDLS and CDR2 YYNGEE. The ends were cut back, 1 base at V and 8 bases at J, with 7 bases in the middle. This chain's CDR3 is CASSVFGDSPLHF. The CDR3 bases are TGTGCCAGCAGCGTATTCGGGGATTCACCCCTCCACTTT.

The CDR3 reads CASSYDGTPGGEQFF. The CDR3 DNA follows: TGTGCCAGCAGTTACGACGGCACGCCCGGAGGGGAGCAGTTCTTC. The V call is TRBV6-5, the J call TRBJ2-1, with D possibly TRBD2 on 6 matching bases. Trimming removed 2 bases at V and 10 bases at J, with 18 bases between. The CDR3 length is 15 residues. Germline loops: CDR1 MNHEY, CDR2 SVGAGI.

This chain connects TRBV28 to TRBJ2-7; the match to TRBD2 covers 7 bases. V was pared by 10 bases and J by 4 bases, with 28 bases of the junction left unmatched. CDR3 length: 19 amino acids. Germline loops: CDR1 MDHEN, CDR2 SYDVKM. CDR3 nucleotide sequence: TGTGCCAACTTAGGCCGCGGGGGTACTAGGGCGGCTTATTTGTACGAGCAGTACTTC. Translating gives CANLGRGGTRAAYLYEQYF.

This clonotype was observed at least ten times. The J gene is TRBJ2-7, the V gene TRBV7-2; 9 bases fit TRBD2. The V gene end was trimmed by 0 bases and the J gene end by 4 bases; junction bases not matched to a gene: 16. CDR1 and CDR2 from the germline V gene are SGHTA and FQGNSA. CDR3 length: 19 residues. DNA of the CDR3: TGTGCCAGCAGCTTAGCCCCCGCTAGCGGGACCTTCAAGTGGTACGAGCAGTACTTC. It translates to CASSLAPASGTFKWYEQYF.

This clonotype was counted many times. V gene TRBV3-1 combines with J gene TRBJ2-7, with 13 bases that match TRBD2. V lost 7 bases and J lost 2; bases outside the gene matches: 5. The CDR3 sequence is 15 residues long. Germline-derived CDR1 and CDR2 are LGHDT and YNNKEL (reference sequence). CDR3 DNA: TGTGCCAGCAACCGAGGGACTAGCGGGGCCTACGAGCAGTACTTC. Translated: CASNRGTSGAYEQYF.

V is TRBV9 and J is TRBJ2-7, with TRBD2 identical over 15 bases. Germline CDR1 is SGDLS and CDR2 is YYNGEE. V shed 0 bases and J 2 bases; nucleotides not matched to a gene: 6. The CDR3 loop spans 18 amino acids. The CDR3 sequence is CASSVEGTSGRPTYEQYF. The CDR3 DNA follows: TGTGCCAGCAGCGTAGAGGGGACTAGCGGGAGGCCAACCTACGAGCAGTACTTC.

The chain joins TRBV5-1 to TRBJ2-1, with D perhaps matching TRBD1 (5 bases). This CDR3 comprises 12 residues. The germline V gene has CDR1 SGHRS and CDR2 YFSETQ. Between the trimmed V and J ends, which lost 7 bases and 10 bases, there was a span of 15 bases. CDR3 nucleotide sequence: TGCGCCAGCGCTACAGACAGACGAGAGCAGTTCTTC. Its protein product is CASATDRREQFF. Full variable domain (rest looked up from reference TRBV5-1 and TRBJ2-1): KAGVTQTPRYLIKTRGQQVTLSCSPISGHRSVSWYQQTPGQGLQFLFEYFSETQRNKGNFPGRFSGRQFSNSRSEMNVSTLELGDSALYLCASATDRREQFFGPGTRLTVL.

This clonotype was observed many times. The rearrangement uses TRBV20-1 and TRBJ2-7; D may be TRBD2 (5 bases). CDR3 size: 14 residues. Germline V CDR1 and CDR2: DFQATT, SNEGSKA (reference sequence). The V and J ends lost 3 bases and 3 bases respectively, with 15 bases between them. The chain's CDR3 is CSARWSGSRYEQYF. For the CDR3, the DNA is TGCAGTGCTAGGTGGAGCGGTTCACGCTACGAGCAGTACTTC.

The gene calls are TRBV7-2 and TRBJ1-1; D is undetermined. V was cut by 1 base and J by 1 base, with 10 bases left in between. This CDR3 spans 15 amino acids. Germline V gene sequence: CDR1 SGHTA, CDR2 FQGNSA. The CDR3 DNA follows: TGTGCCAGCAGCTTAGTGGGCCCGTCGAACACTGAAGCTTTCTTT. This sequence encodes CASSLVGPSNTEAFF.

Details on this clonotype: Being one base from a much bigger clone, this may be a read error. The rearrangement uses TRBV6-1 and TRBJ1-4; 7 bases map to TRBD1. CDR1 is MNHNS and CDR2 is SASEGT in the germline V gene. This CDR3 has 18 amino acids. V was pared by 6 bases and J by 7 bases, with 20 bases of the junction left unmatched. The DNA of the CDR3 is TGTGCCAGCAGCGTATCAACGGAGGGGGCGGCAAAGGGTGAAAAACTGTTTTTT. Encoded protein: CASSVSTEGAAKGEKLFF.

This clonotype was detected many times. The gene calls are TRBV7-2 and TRBJ2-5; no reliable D call. The CDR3 contains 13 residues. The V gene's germline CDR1 is SGHTA and CDR2 FQGNSA. V was cut by 4 bases and J by 3 bases, with 9 bases left in between. The CDR3 coding sequence is TGTGCCAGCAGCTACGCCCCGAAAGAGACCCAGTACTTC. Translating gives CASSYAPKETQYF.

This clonotype was seen a few times. This sequence joins TRBV5-5 and TRBJ1-2, with 10 bases fitting TRBD1. The CDR3 length is 17 residues. V was pared by 4 bases and J by 2 bases, with 11 bases of the junction left unmatched. CDR1 and CDR2 from the germline V gene are SGHKS and YYEKEE (reference sequence). The CDR3 is CASSPPPGTGANYGYTF. The CDR3 DNA sequence: TGTGCCAGCAGCCCGCCCCCCGGGACAGGGGCGAACTATGGCTACACCTTC.

Ten or more counts support this clonotype. The V call is TRBV2, the J call TRBJ2-5, with D perhaps matching TRBD1 (5 bases). The length of the CDR3 is 15 residues. V lost 6 bases and J 3 bases, leaving 17 bases between the germline ends. Per the germline V gene, CDR1 is SNHLY and CDR2 is FYNNEI. CDR3 DNA sequence: TGTGCCAGCAGCCTGGGGTGGGGCGGAAAAGAGACCCAGTACTTC. Its translation is CASSLGWGGKETQYF. Combining the CDR3 with reference TRBV2 and TRBJ2-5 gives the whole variable domain EPEVTQTPSHQVTQMGQEVILRCVPISNHLYFYWYRQILGQKVEFLVSFYNNEISEKSEIFDDQFSVERPDGSNFTLKIRSTKLEDSAMYFCASSLGWGGKETQYFGPGTRLLVL.

This clonotype was seen ten or more times. The chain employs TRBV4-1 and TRBJ1-1, with 7 bases identical to TRBD1. Germline CDR1 and CDR2: MGHRA and YSYEKL. CDR3 size: 15 residues. With 1 base clipped from V and 6 bases from J, the junction kept 8 bases outside the gene matches. Here the CDR3 DNA reads TGCGCCAGCAGCCAAGTGGAGGGGGCGGCGGCTGAAGCTTTCTTT. This translates into CASSQVEGAAAEAFF.

This clonotype was detected ten times or more. V usage is TRBV20-1 and J usage is TRBJ2-7; D possibly uses TRBD1 or TRBD2 (5 bases each). CDR1 DFQATT and CDR2 SNEGSKA come from the germline V gene (reference sequence). The CDR3 sequence is 15 residues long. V lost 4 bases and J 1 base, leaving 17 bases between the germline ends. This chain's CDR3 is CSATPLRDGSYEQYF. The CDR3 bases are TGCAGTGCTACTCCCCTCCGGGACGGATCCTACGAGCAGTACTTC.

The V and J genes are TRBV11-1 and TRBJ2-5; TRBD1 aligns across 7 bases. This CDR3 comprises 15 residues. J gave up 4 bases and V 5 bases, and 10 bases lay outside the gene matches. Germline loops: CDR1 SGHAT, CDR2 FQDESV (reference sequence). The CDR3 is CASSHQGVSRETQYF. CDR3 nucleotide sequence: TGTGCCAGCAGCCATCAGGGGGTTTCACGAGAGACCCAGTACTTC.

This clonotype was counted ten times or more. V is TRBV6-5 and J is TRBJ2-2; TRBD2 matches 10 bases. The CDR3 has 18 amino acids. The V gene end was trimmed by 0 bases and the J gene end by 4 bases; junction bases not matched to a gene: 8. Germline values: CDR1 MNHEY, CDR2 SVGAGI. Here the CDR3 reads CASSYSRLAGLSTGELFF. CDR3 nucleotide sequence: TGTGCCAGCAGTTACTCGAGACTAGCGGGTCTATCCACCGGGGAGCTGTTTTTT.

The chain joins TRBV5-5 to TRBJ2-5, with D perhaps given as TRBD1 or TRBD2 (6 bases each). This CDR3 is 14 amino acids long. CDR1 is SGHKS, CDR2 YYEKEE, per germline (reference sequence). Deletions cut 4 bases from V and 2 bases from J, with 12 bases between. Here the CDR3 reads CASSDTGTQETQYF. CDR3 DNA: TGTGCCAGCAGCGATACAGGGACTCAAGAGACCCAGTACTTC.

This clonotype was found many times. The chain recombines TRBV19 with TRBJ2-3; possibly TRBD2 for D (5 bases). The length of the CDR3 is 13 residues. The V gene lost 3 bases and the J gene lost 4 bases, with 8 bases spanning the gap. Germline V gives CDR1 LNHDA, CDR2 SQIVND (reference sequence). CDR3 nucleotides: TGTGCCAGTAGTATCGAGCGGTCAGATACGCAGTATTTT. It codes for CASSIERSDTQYF.

This clonotype has at least ten counts. The rearrangement links TRBV7-2 to TRBJ1-4; 9 positions match TRBD1. Germline CDR1 and CDR2: SGHTA and FQGNSA. The junction had 6 bases not matched to a gene; V was cut back by 3 bases and J by 7 bases. The CDR3 has 15 amino acids. The CDR3 nucleotides read TGTGCCAGCAGCTTGCCCGGGACAGGGTCTGAAAAACTGTTTTTT. Translation: CASSLPGTGSEKLFF.